Reported below is one T cell receptor beta chain. Its specificity is not known. The sample originates from a study of T cells after yellow fever vaccination. Study results and caveats: A faster peak, day 5 versus 15, was reached by the weaker secondary response. Relatively few clonotypes were ones that appeared in both CD4 and CD8 compartments. Post-booster repertoires contained most primary-vaccination clones again (96% CD4, around 89% CD8).

MiXCR, applied by TCRdb to the 5' RACE reads, yields one record per CDR3 protein. This sample has over 130,000 distinct CDR3 sequences; 7.7% occur once, and the top ten carry under 0.95%. The CDR3 runs to 15 residues. The J segment lost 0 bases and the V segment lost 2 bases, leaving 3 bases of the junction unmatched. Germline V gene sequence: CDR1 DFQATT, CDR2 SNEGSKA (reference sequence). This receptor was identified in a man aged 25-45 years who received the YFV17D yellow fever vaccine. The source material was CD4+ T cells sorted from PBMCs, sampled 5 days after the yellow fever booster vaccination. The chain has TRBV20-1 and TRBJ2-1; 8 bases are shared with TRBD2. Written as DNA, the CDR3 is TGCAGTGCTAGAATAGCGGGGAGCTCCTACAATGAGCAGTTCTTC. Translating it yields CSARIAGSSYNEQFF.